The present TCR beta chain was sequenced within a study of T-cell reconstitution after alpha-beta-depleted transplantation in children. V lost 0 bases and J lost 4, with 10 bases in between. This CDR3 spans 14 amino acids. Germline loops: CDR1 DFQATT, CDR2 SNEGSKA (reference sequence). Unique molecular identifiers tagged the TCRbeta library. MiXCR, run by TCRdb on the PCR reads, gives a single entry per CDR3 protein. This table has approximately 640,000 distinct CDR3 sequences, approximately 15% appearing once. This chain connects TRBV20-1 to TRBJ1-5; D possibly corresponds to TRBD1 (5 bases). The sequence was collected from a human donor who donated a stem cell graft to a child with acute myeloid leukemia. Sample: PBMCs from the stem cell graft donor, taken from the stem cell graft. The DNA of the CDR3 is TGCAGTGCTAGAGATTGGGGGATTAATCAGCCCCAGCATTTT. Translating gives CSARDWGINQPQHF.